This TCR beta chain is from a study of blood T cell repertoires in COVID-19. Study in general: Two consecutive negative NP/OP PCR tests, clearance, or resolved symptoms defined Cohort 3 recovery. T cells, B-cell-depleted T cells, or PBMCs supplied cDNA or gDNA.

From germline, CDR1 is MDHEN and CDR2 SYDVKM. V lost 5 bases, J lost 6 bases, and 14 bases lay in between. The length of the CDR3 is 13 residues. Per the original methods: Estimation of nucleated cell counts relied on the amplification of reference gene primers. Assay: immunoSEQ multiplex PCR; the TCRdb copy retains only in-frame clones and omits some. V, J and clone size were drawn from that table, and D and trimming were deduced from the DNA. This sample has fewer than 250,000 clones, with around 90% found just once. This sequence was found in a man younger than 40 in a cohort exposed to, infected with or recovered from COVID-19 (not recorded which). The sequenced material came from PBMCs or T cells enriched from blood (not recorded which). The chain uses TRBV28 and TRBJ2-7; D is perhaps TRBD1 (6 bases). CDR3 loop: CASSQLQGVEQYF. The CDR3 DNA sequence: TGTGCCAGCAGTCAACTACAGGGAGTCGAGCAGTACTTC.